This T cell receptor beta chain was retrieved from a study of T cells in Graves' hyperthyroidism and ophthalmopathy. Study background: Peripheral blood was taken when the disease was first diagnosed, before any treatment began.

TCR beta CDR3 sequences were amplified from RNA transcripts. The HTBI set primed first-round TCR CDR3 RT-PCR. TCRdb reprocessed the multiplex PCR reads via MiXCR and lists one record per CDR3 protein. In the table there are roughly 24,000 distinct CDR3 sequences, roughly 46% of which are singletons. Trimming removed 7 bases at V and 10 bases at J, with 18 bases between. The germline V gene has CDR1 LNHDA and CDR2 SQIVND (reference sequence). This CDR3 contains 13 residues. The sample taken for sequencing was blood. The chain uses TRBV19 and TRBJ2-3; D is possibly TRBD2 (6 bases). The receptor comes from a woman aged 30 to 39 with Graves' hyperthyroidism. CDR3 bases: TGTGCCAGTAAGCGAGGTGGGGAGGTAGCGCAGTATTTT. Its translation: CASKRGGEVAQYF.